This entry describes one TCR beta chain. The repertoire was sequenced with immunoSEQ multiplex PCR; TCRdb's copy has only in-frame clones and lacks some. The sample has roughly 510,000 clones, 75% to 80% seen once. HIV-negative, healthy adults without recent acute infections or vaccinations were the donors. This record comes from a study of shared clonotypes between healthy human individuals. Germline values: CDR1 SGHDT, CDR2 YYEEEE. This CDR3 has 13 residues. V was cut by 4 bases and J by 3 bases, with 10 bases left in between. The TCR sequence derives from a woman aged 40 to 50 in good health. Some clones in this sample may be carry-over from other donors' samples. This chain links TRBV5-6 with TRBJ1-2; D is ambiguous. Sequenced: PBMCs. The CDR3 nucleotides read TGTGCCAGCAGCCCAGGACTGTACTATGGCTACACCTTC. Its translation: CASSPGLYYGYTF.